A single sample is the source of the 29 T cell receptor beta chains below, sequenced in a study of control samples from healthy donors and cancer patients. Generated by immunoSEQ multiplex PCR, the TCRdb table keeps only in-frame clones and is missing some. The table includes more than 95,000 clones, around 94% detected once. Source material: PBMCs. The receptors were sampled from a man older than 75 with head and neck cancer.

The rearrangement links TRBV3-1 (or the pseudogene TRBV3-2) to TRBJ2-1, with TRBD2 matching over 7 bases. In germline, CDR1 is LGHDT, CDR2 YNNKEL (reference sequence). The CDR3 runs to 15 residues. After removal of 8 bases from V and 6 bases from J, the junction contained 13 bases not matched to a gene. The DNA for the CDR3 is TGTGCCAGCCGTTCAACTAGCCGCGGGGGCAATGAGCAGTTCTTC. Its protein is CASRSTSRGGNEQFF.

This chain links TRBV5-6 with TRBJ2-1; 10 nucleotides align to TRBD1. Germline lookup yields CDR1 SGHDT and CDR2 YYEEEE. The CDR3 length is 15 residues. Trimming cost V 2 bases and J 6 bases; bases outside gene matches: 5. CDR3: CASSFVGQGSNEQFF. DNA of the CDR3: TGTGCCAGCAGCTTTGTGGGACAGGGGAGCAATGAGCAGTTCTTC.

This sequence joins TRBV29-1 and TRBJ1-1, with 7 bases fitting TRBD1. This CDR3 spans 14 amino acids. Germline lookup yields CDR1 SQVTM and CDR2 ANQGSEA. V shed 7 bases, J shed 1 base, and the junction held 9 bases outside the gene matches. The DNA of the CDR3 is TGCAGCGGGAATGTCCAGGGGGGGAACACTGAAGCTTTCTTT. Its protein is CSGNVQGGNTEAFF.

This rearrangement joins TRBV15 to TRBJ1-5; D ambiguous. The germline CDR1 and CDR2 sequences are LNHNV and YYDKDF (reference sequence). This CDR3 has 15 residues. V dropped 3 bases and J dropped 4 bases, with 13 bases sitting between them. CDR3 protein: CATSSSVRRNQPQHF. Written as DNA, the CDR3 is TGTGCCACCAGCAGTAGCGTAAGACGGAATCAGCCCCAGCATTTT.

The chain is built from TRBV19 and TRBJ1-3; TRBD1 agrees at 7 bases. This CDR3 comprises 14 residues. J lost 0 bases, V lost 6 bases, and 2 bases had no gene match. From germline, CDR1 is LNHDA and CDR2 SQIVND (reference sequence). The CDR3 bases are TGTGCCAGTAGGACAGGGAGCTCTGGAAACACCATATATTTT. Amino acid sequence: CASRTGSSGNTIYF.

V is TRBV7-9 and J is TRBJ2-5; a possible D gene is TRBD1 (6 bases). The germline CDR1 and CDR2 sequences are SEHNR and FQNEAQ (reference sequence). The V and J ends lost 5 bases and 4 bases respectively, with 17 bases between them. The CDR3 runs to 15 residues. CDR3 nucleotides: TGTGCCAGCAGCGGAACGGGACACAACGGAGAGACCCAGTACTTC. The encoded protein is CASSGTGHNGETQYF. Filled out from reference TRBV7-9 and TRBJ2-5, the complete variable domain reads DTGVSQNPRHKITKRGQNVTFRCDPISEHNRLYWYRQTLGQGPEFLTYFQNEAQLEKSRLLSDRFSAERPKGSFSTLEIQRTEQGDSAMYLCASSGTGHNGETQYFGPGTRLLVL.

The chain carries TRBV6-5 and TRBJ2-7; 16 nucleotides agree with TRBD2. Trimming removed 4 bases from V and 6 bases from J; junction bases left unmatched: 3. The germline CDR1 and CDR2 sequences are MNHEY and SVGAGI. CDR3 length: 15 residues. The chain's CDR3 is CASSWGLAGGREQYF. The CDR3 DNA follows: TGTGCCAGCAGTTGGGGACTAGCGGGAGGGCGCGAGCAGTACTTC.

The chain has TRBV29-1 and TRBJ1-2; tentatively, D is TRBD1 (5 bases). This CDR3 region has 13 residues. Germline CDR1 reads SQVTM; CDR2 reads ANQGSEA. Deletions cut 0 bases from V and 3 bases from J, with 8 bases between. The CDR3 sequence is CSVEDAGYYGYTF. CDR3 nucleotide sequence: TGCAGCGTTGAAGATGCAGGGTACTATGGCTACACCTTC.

This chain connects TRBV7-2 to TRBJ2-5; D remains ambiguous. The V gene's germline CDR1 is SGHTA and CDR2 FQGNSA. The V end lost 5 bases, the J end lost 4 bases, and 8 bases lay between the germline ends. There are 12 residues in the CDR3. The CDR3 nucleotides read TGTGCCAGCAGCGCCAGATTAGAGACCCAGTACTTC. Protein product: CASSARLETQYF.

The V call is TRBV10-3, the J call TRBJ2-5; D perhaps matches TRBD2 (6 bases). There are 16 residues in the CDR3. Trimming cost V 6 bases and J 5 bases, with 22 bases left between them. Per the germline V gene, CDR1 is ENHRY and CDR2 is SYGVKD. CDR3 bases: TGTGCCATCAGCCGTACTGGCGGGGAGTTCTCCGAGACCCAGTACTTC. Translating gives CAISRTGGEFSETQYF.

The chain has TRBV12-3 or TRBV12-4 and TRBJ2-1, with D unresolved. The CDR3 extends over 12 amino acids. The V end was cut by 6 bases, the J end by 9 bases, with 12 bases between. In DNA form, the CDR3 reads TGTGCCAGCAGCTTCCTTACAACTGAGCAGTTCTTC. Translation: CASSFLTTEQFF.

CDR3 residues: CASSYTGEGGPLHF. In nucleotides, the CDR3 is TGTGCCAGCAGTTACACGGGGGAAGGGGGGCCCCTCCACTTT. The V call is TRBV6-5, the J call TRBJ1-6; D is perhaps TRBD1 (6 bases). With 2 bases removed from V and 13 bases from J, the gap between germline ends came to 15 bases. Per germline, CDR1 MNHEY and CDR2 SVGAGI. This CDR3 spans 14 amino acids.

DNA for the CDR3: TGCGCCAGCAGCCAAGAGCTTGTGGGGGGTTACGAGCAGTACTTC. As protein: CASSQELVGGYEQYF. The chain has TRBV4-1 and TRBJ2-7; D might be TRBD2 (6 bases). V was pared by 0 bases and J by 4 bases, with 13 bases between. This CDR3 has 15 residues. Germline V gene sequence: CDR1 MGHRA, CDR2 YSYEKL.

The chain links TRBV5-6 to TRBJ1-2; D is ambiguous. Trimming shortened V by 5 bases and J by 5 bases, and 16 bases separated the two germline ends. The CDR3 is 14 residues long. The germline CDR1 and CDR2 sequences are SGHDT and YYEEEE. The CDR3 spells CASSVGDGTYGYTF. CDR3 DNA sequence: TGTGCCAGCAGTGTCGGCGACGGCACATATGGCTACACCTTC.

This clone was counted once. J is TRBJ2-2 and V is TRBV29-1; D might be TRBD2 (6 bases). V was cut by 5 bases and J by 2 bases, with 12 bases left in between. CDR3 length: 14 amino acids. Germline-derived CDR1 and CDR2 are SQVTM and ANQGSEA. The CDR3 DNA reads as TGCAGCGTTACTGGGACTCTTAACACCGGGGAGCTGTTTTTT. It yields the protein CSVTGTLNTGELFF.

The genes are TRBV3-1 (or the pseudogene TRBV3-2) and TRBJ2-5; 10 bases agree with TRBD2. This CDR3 contains 15 residues. V shed 2 bases, J shed 5 bases, and the junction held 5 bases outside the gene matches. Looked up from germline, CDR1 is LGHDT and CDR2 is YNNKEL (reference sequence). CDR3 bases: TGTGCCAGCAGCCAATTAAGCGGGGGGGCCGAGACCCAGTACTTC. Protein: CASSQLSGGAETQYF.

CDR3 nucleotides: TGTGCCTGGGGGGGACTAGCGGGATTCCACGAGCAGTACTTC. It codes for CAWGGLAGFHEQYF. This rearrangement joins TRBV30 to TRBJ2-7, with 13 nucleotides matching TRBD2. Germline loops: CDR1 GTSNPN, CDR2 SVGIG (reference sequence). This CDR3 is 14 amino acids long. Trimming cost V 5 bases and J 5 bases; bases outside gene matches: 6.

J is TRBJ1-1 and V is TRBV5-4, with 9 positions matching TRBD1. CDR1 and CDR2 (germline): SGHNT, YYREEE (reference sequence). With V trimmed by 2 bases and J by 5 bases, 10 bases remained unmatched. The length of the CDR3 is 16 residues. The CDR3 here is CASSFGGQGRITEAFF. For the CDR3, the DNA is TGTGCCAGCAGCTTTGGTGGACAGGGGAGGATTACTGAAGCTTTCTTT.

A few counts support this clone. The chain combines TRBV10-3 with TRBJ2-1, with D tentatively TRBD2 (6 bases). The CDR3 spans 16 residues. V lost 3 bases, J lost 6 bases, and 18 bases lay in between. CDR1 and CDR2 from the germline V gene are ENHRY and SYGVKD. In DNA, the CDR3 is TGTGCCATCAGTGAATTGGCGGGATCTGCGGTCAATGAGCAGTTCTTC. Protein product: CAISELAGSAVNEQFF.

The rearrangement joins TRBV30 to TRBJ2-1; D remains unclear. Trimming stripped 5 bases from V and 4 bases from J, with 24 bases between. The CDR3 totals 17 residues. Germline assignment: CDR1 GTSNPN and CDR2 SVGIG (reference sequence). CDR3: CAWAGFTGSSSYNEQFF. CDR3 nucleotide sequence: TGTGCCTGGGCCGGGTTTACCGGGTCCTCTTCTTACAATGAGCAGTTCTTC. The variable domain in full, with the rest retrieved from reference TRBV30 and TRBJ2-1, is SQTIHQWPATLVQPVGSPLSLECTVEGTSNPNLYWYRQAAGRGLQLLFYSVGIGQISSEVPQNLSASRPQDRQFILSSKKLLLSDSGFYLCAWAGFTGSSSYNEQFFGPGTRLTVL.

V gene TRBV3-1 (or the pseudogene TRBV3-2) combines with J gene TRBJ2-7; a possible D gene is TRBD2 (6 bases). The length of the CDR3 is 11 residues. V gave up 4 bases and J gave up 12 bases, with 13 bases separating them. The germline V gene encodes CDR1 LGHDT and CDR2 YNNKEL (reference sequence). CDR3 nucleotides: TGTGCCAGCAGCCGGGGACTTGGTCGGTACTTC. Translating gives CASSRGLGRYF.

The CDR3 region is CSVDTASSGIQYF. The CDR3 region has the DNA TGCAGCGTTGACACAGCGTCATCTGGGATTCAGTACTTC. The rearrangement joins TRBV29-1 to TRBJ2-4; D is undetermined. The CDR3 loop spans 13 amino acids. Germline CDR1 and CDR2: SQVTM and ANQGSEA. Trimming cost V 3 bases and J 10 bases, with 16 bases left between them.

The V call is TRBV28, the J call TRBJ2-2; 12 positions agree with TRBD2. The J segment lost 8 bases and the V segment lost 7 bases, leaving 8 bases of the junction unmatched. Germline V gene sequence: CDR1 MDHEN, CDR2 SYDVKM. There are 15 residues in the CDR3. CDR3 amino acids: CASTLRTSGTGELFF. CDR3 DNA: TGTGCCAGCACTCTCCGGACTAGCGGGACTGGGGAGCTGTTTTTT.

This clone has only one observation. The chain joins TRBV7-2 to TRBJ2-1; D is possibly TRBD2 (6 bases). CDR1 is SGHTA and CDR2 is FQGNSA in the germline V gene. The V gene lost 4 bases and the J gene lost 7 bases, with 8 bases spanning the gap. This CDR3 is built from 12 residues. CDR3 residues: CASSSSVNEQFF. Written as DNA, the CDR3 is TGTGCCAGCAGCTCTAGCGTAAATGAGCAGTTCTTC.

This clone was seen just once. The V gene is TRBV2, the J gene TRBJ1-4; D is ambiguous. Germline-derived CDR1 and CDR2 are SNHLY and FYNNEI. There are 13 residues in the CDR3. V was pared by 11 bases and J by 7 bases, with 17 bases between. CDR3 nucleotides: TGTGCCTCCCAGAAGGTACTGGTTGAAAAACTGTTTTTT. It specifies CASQKVLVEKLFF.

The sample holds one count of this clone. The J gene is TRBJ1-1, the V gene TRBV21-1; TRBD1, the table's D call, was not compared with the DNA. TRBV21-1 is an annotated pseudogene. The CDR3 runs to 14 residues. The DNA for the CDR3 is TGTGCCAGCAGTCAAAGGGGGACAAACACTGAAGCTTTCTTT. The encoded protein is CASSQRGTNTEAFF.

CDR3 DNA: TGTGCCAGCAGTGGGGTCTACAATGAGCAGTTCTTC. Residues: CASSGVYNEQFF. This sequence joins TRBV27 and TRBJ2-1; D ambiguous. V was pared by 5 bases and J by 3 bases, with 5 bases between. CDR1 and CDR2 from the germline V gene are MNHEY and SMNVEV (reference sequence). The CDR3 runs 12 residues.

The rearrangement links TRBV5-1 to TRBJ1-3, with D uncertain. The CDR3 covers 13 residues. Germline V gene sequence: CDR1 SGHRS, CDR2 YFSETQ. The V and J ends lost 4 bases and 4 bases respectively, with 9 bases between them. The DNA of the CDR3 is TGCGCCAGCAGCGCAGACGGAGGAAACACCATATATTTT. This sequence encodes CASSADGGNTIYF.

Details on this clone: Additional DNA sequences in this sample encode the identical CDR3. The rearrangement joins TRBV6-5 to TRBJ2-7; no reliable D call. Germline loops: CDR1 MNHEY, CDR2 SVGAGI. The ends were cut back, 4 bases at V and 2 bases at J, with 3 bases in the middle. There are 11 residues in the CDR3. Here the CDR3 reads CASSSTYEQYF. The CDR3 DNA reads TGTGCCAGCAGTTCTACCTACGAGCAGTACTTC.